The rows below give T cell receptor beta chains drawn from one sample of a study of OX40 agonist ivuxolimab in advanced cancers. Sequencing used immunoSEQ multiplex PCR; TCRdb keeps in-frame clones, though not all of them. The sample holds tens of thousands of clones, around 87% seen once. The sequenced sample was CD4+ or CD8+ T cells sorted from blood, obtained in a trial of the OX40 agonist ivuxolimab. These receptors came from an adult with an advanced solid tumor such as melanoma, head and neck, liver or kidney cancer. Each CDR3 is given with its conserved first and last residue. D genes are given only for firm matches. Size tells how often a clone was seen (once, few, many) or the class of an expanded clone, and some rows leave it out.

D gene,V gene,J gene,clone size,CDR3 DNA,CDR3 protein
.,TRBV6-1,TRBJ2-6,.,TGTGCCAGCAGGGAGACTGGGGCCAACGTCCTGACTTTC,CASRETGANVLTF
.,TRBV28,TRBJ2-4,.,TGTGCCAGCATCCCAGGGACGGGACGGACCCAGATGTACTTC,CASIPGTGRTQMYF
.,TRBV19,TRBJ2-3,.,TGTGCCAGTAGTGGGCAGAGGGGAGATACGCAGTATTTT,CASSGQRGDTQYF
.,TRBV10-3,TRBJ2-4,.,TGTGCCATCAGTGCCAAAGGGGACATTCAGTACTTC,CAISAKGDIQYF
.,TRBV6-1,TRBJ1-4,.,TGTGCCAGCAGTGAATCTGGGGCTAATGAAAAACTGTTTTTT,CASSESGANEKLFF
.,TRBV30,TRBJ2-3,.,TGTGCCTGGGGGGTGGGGGGGGCAGGCACAGATACGCAGTATTTT,CAWGVGGAGTDTQYF
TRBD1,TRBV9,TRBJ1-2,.,TGTGCCAGCAGCCGGACAGGGTCTAACTATGGCTACACCTTC,CASSRTGSNYGYTF
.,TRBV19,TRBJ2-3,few,TGTGCCAGTAGTATTCTCTTTTCCACAGATACGCAGTATTTT,CASSILFSTDTQYF
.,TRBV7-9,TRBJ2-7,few,TGTGCCAGCAGCTCGGGACACGTCTCCTACGAGCAGTACTTC,CASSSGHVSYEQYF
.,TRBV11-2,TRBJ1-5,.,TGTGCCAGCAGGGGGCGCTCAAATCAGCCCCAGCATTTT,CASRGRSNQPQHF
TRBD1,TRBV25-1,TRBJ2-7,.,TGTGCCAGCAGGCGAGGACAGGGTTACGAGCAGTACTTC,CASRRGQGYEQYF
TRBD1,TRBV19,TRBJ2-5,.,TGTGCCAGTAGTATCAGGGGGTCATACCAAGAGACCCAGTACTTC,CASSIRGSYQETQYF
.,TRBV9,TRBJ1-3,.,TGTGCCAGCAGCCCGGCTGGAAACACCATATATTTT,CASSPAGNTIYF
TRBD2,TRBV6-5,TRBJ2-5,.,TGTGCCAGCAGTTACTCGTCAGCGGGGGAACAAGAGACCCAGTACTTC,CASSYSSAGEQETQYF
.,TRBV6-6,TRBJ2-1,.,TGTGCCAGCAGTTCGAGATCAAATGGGAATGAGCAGTTCTTC,CASSSRSNGNEQFF